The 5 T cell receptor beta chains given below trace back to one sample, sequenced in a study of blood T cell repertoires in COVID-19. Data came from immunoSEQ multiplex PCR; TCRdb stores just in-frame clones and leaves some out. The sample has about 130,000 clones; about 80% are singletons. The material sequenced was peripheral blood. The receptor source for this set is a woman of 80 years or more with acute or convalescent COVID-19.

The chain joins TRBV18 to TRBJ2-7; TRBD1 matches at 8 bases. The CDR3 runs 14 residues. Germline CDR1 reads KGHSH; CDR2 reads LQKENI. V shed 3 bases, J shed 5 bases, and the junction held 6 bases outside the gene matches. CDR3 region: CASSPDRAGDEQYF. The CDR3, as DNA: TGTGCCAGCTCACCGGACAGGGCTGGGGACGAGCAGTACTTC.

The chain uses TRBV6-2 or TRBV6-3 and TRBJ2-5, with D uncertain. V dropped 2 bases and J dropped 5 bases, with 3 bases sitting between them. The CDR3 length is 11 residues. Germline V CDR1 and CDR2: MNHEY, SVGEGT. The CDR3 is CASSYRETQYF. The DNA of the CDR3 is TGTGCCAGCAGTTACCGGGAGACCCAGTACTTC.

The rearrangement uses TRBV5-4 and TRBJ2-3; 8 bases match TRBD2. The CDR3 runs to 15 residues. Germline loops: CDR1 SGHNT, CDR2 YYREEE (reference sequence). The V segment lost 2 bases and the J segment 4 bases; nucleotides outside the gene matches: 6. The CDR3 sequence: CASSLPSGFSDTQYF. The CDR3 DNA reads TGTGCCAGCAGCTTACCTAGCGGGTTTTCAGATACGCAGTATTTT.

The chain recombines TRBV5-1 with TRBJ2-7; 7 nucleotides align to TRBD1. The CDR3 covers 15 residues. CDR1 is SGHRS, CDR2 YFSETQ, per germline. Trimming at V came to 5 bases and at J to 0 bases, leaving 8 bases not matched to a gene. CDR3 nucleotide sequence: TGCGCCAGCAGGGCCGGGACAGAGAGCTCCTACGAGCAGTACTTC. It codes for CASRAGTESSYEQYF.

The chain's CDR3 is CASRPGGGDSNQPQHF. CDR3 coding DNA: TGTGCCAGCAGGCCCGGAGGGGGGGATAGCAATCAGCCCCAGCATTTT. This chain links TRBV28 with TRBJ1-5, with D perhaps TRBD1 (6 bases). This CDR3 spans 16 amino acids. V was clipped by 6 bases and J by 0 bases, with 15 bases between them. Per the germline V gene, CDR1 is MDHEN and CDR2 is SYDVKM.